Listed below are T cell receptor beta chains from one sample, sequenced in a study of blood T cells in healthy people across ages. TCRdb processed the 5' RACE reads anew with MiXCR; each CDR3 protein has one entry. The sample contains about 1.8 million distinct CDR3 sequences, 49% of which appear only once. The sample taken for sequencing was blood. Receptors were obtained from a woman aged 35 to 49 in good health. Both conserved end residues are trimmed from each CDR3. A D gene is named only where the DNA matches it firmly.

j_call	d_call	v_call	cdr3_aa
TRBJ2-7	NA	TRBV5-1	ASSRIAEEQY
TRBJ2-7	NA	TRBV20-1	SARDPRANEQY
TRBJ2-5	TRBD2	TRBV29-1	SVPSGGAREQY
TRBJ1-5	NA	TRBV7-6	ASSQRGGQPQH
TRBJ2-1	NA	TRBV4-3	ASSQVTGPLF
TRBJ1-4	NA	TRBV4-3	ASSQDSQGQEKLF
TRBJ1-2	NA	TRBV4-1	ASSQGKGSVTYGYT
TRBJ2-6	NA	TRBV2	ASRVAGTGANVLT
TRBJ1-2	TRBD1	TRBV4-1	ASRRPGQGAEGYT
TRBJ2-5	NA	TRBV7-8	ASSLEAGLLETQY
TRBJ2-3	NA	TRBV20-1	SAPEGGGTQY
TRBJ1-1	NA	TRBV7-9	ASTPRETEAF
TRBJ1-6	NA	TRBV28	ASSLSPSDRDNSPLH
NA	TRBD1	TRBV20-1	SATGTGPEYEQY
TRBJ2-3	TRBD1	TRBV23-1	ASSQWQGVADTQY